The 15 T cell receptor beta chains in this list originate from one sample, sequenced in a study of blood T cell repertoires in COVID-19. This table comes from immunoSEQ multiplex PCR, and its TCRdb copy is limited to in-frame clones, with some not included. This sample has about 120,000 clones; 65% to 90% occur once, and the top ten carry 25% to 30%. What was sequenced was peripheral blood. The receptors stem from an elderly woman with acute or convalescent COVID-19.

This chain links TRBV5-4 with TRBJ1-6; maybe TRBD1 (5 bases). CDR1 SGHNT and CDR2 YYREEE come from the germline V gene (reference sequence). The CDR3 runs to 14 residues. Trimming cost V 2 bases and J 2 bases, with 5 bases left between them. The CDR3 DNA reads TGTGCCAGCAGCTTACAGGCCTATAATTCACCCCTCCACTTT. It translates to CASSLQAYNSPLHF.

This chain links TRBV5-1 with TRBJ1-2; D may be TRBD1 (6 bases). CDR3 length: 14 amino acids. Trimming took 4 bases from V and 6 from J, leaving 16 bases between them. Germline values: CDR1 SGHRS, CDR2 YFSETQ. CDR3 amino acids: CASSVGGWEDGYTF. The CDR3 DNA reads TGCGCCAGCAGCGTGGGGGGCTGGGAGGATGGCTACACCTTC.

This rearrangement joins TRBV12-3 or TRBV12-4 to TRBJ1-2; 9 bases are a match to TRBD1. Unmatched junction bases numbered 6, after V lost 6 bases and J lost 7 bases. The CDR3 runs 13 residues. The CDR3 loop is CASSNTGGAGYTF. DNA of the CDR3: TGTGCCAGCAGCAACACAGGGGGCGCTGGCTACACCTTC.

The chain couples TRBV5-1 to TRBJ2-2; maybe TRBD1 (5 bases). Germline assignment: CDR1 SGHRS and CDR2 YFSETQ. The CDR3 sequence is 14 residues long. Trimming stripped 2 bases from V and 4 bases from J, with 9 bases between. CDR3 residues: CASSLAGFTGELFF. The CDR3 region has the DNA TGCGCCAGCAGCTTAGCAGGGTTCACCGGGGAGCTGTTTTTT.

The V gene is TRBV9, the J gene TRBJ2-2, with D possibly matching TRBD2 (7 bases). This CDR3 is built from 17 residues. The germline V and J ends were trimmed by 0 bases and 5 bases, with 17 bases remaining between them. Germline V gives CDR1 SGDLS, CDR2 YYNGEE. Written as DNA, the CDR3 is TGTGCCAGCAGCGTAGTATCATCGGGGGGCCCTACCGGGGAGCTGTTTTTT. It yields the protein CASSVVSSGGPTGELFF.

In its sample, this clone was seen once. This sequence joins TRBV5-6 and TRBJ1-5; D unresolved. The CDR3 totals 15 residues. Per germline, CDR1 SGHDT and CDR2 YYEEEE. The germline V and J ends were trimmed by 1 base and 0 bases, with 8 bases remaining between them. CDR3 coding DNA: TGTGCCAGCAGCTTGAAACAGCTTAGCAATCAGCCCCAGCATTTT. Amino acid sequence: CASSLKQLSNQPQHF.

The chain carries TRBV5-4 and TRBJ2-1; 9 bases map to TRBD1. CDR1 is SGHNT, CDR2 YYREEE, per germline (reference sequence). The CDR3 length is 17 residues. The junction had 12 bases not matched to a gene; V was cut back by 3 bases and J by 5 bases. The CDR3 spells CASSSPSGGQGNNEQFF. The CDR3 DNA is TGTGCCAGCAGCTCCCCGTCTGGGGGACAGGGCAACAATGAGCAGTTCTTC.

The V call is TRBV21-1, the J call TRBJ2-4; the D call of TRBD2 is as the table states it, not checked on the DNA. TRBV21-1 is a pseudogene segment. The CDR3 extends over 12 amino acids. CDR3 bases: TGTGCCAGCAGCAAAAACGAGAACATTCAGTACTTC. Translating it yields CASSKNENIQYF.

J is TRBJ1-2 and V is TRBV6-5; D not certain. V shed 5 bases and J shed 8 bases, with 9 bases lying between them. Germline V lookup: CDR1 MNHEY, CDR2 SVGAGI. CDR3 length: 11 amino acids. The DNA for the CDR3 is TGTGCCAGCAGTCACCGAGGAGGCTACACCTTC. Its translation is CASSHRGGYTF.

V usage is TRBV4-1 and J usage is TRBJ1-2; the D gene is possibly TRBD1 (5 bases). The CDR3 contains 15 residues. CDR1 is MGHRA and CDR2 is YSYEKL in the germline V gene. The germline V and J ends were trimmed by 1 base and 4 bases, with 13 bases remaining between them. CDR3 residues: CASSQAVTVRYGYTF. The CDR3, as DNA: TGCGCCAGCAGCCAAGCCGTGACAGTACGCTATGGCTACACCTTC.

The genes are TRBV6-2 or TRBV6-3 and TRBJ2-6; weak D call: TRBD2 (6 bases). CDR3 size: 15 residues. Trimming left V 1 base short and J 3 bases short, with 7 bases between. The germline gives CDR1 MNHEY, CDR2 SVGEGT. CDR3 region: CASSYWGVGANVLTF. The CDR3 region has the DNA TGTGCCAGCAGTTACTGGGGGGTTGGGGCCAACGTCCTGACTTTC.

This chain uses TRBV3-1 (or the pseudogene TRBV3-2) with TRBJ1-1; 10 bases fit TRBD1. CDR3 length equals 15 residues. The V and J ends lost 2 bases and 4 bases, in that order; junction bases with no gene match: 4. CDR1 and CDR2 (germline): LGHDT, YNNKEL (reference sequence). The CDR3 DNA follows: TGTGCCAGCAGCCAAAGGACAGGGGGGGGCACTGAAGCTTTCTTT. It yields the protein CASSQRTGGGTEAFF.

V gene TRBV24-1 combines with J gene TRBJ2-5, with D perhaps matching TRBD2 (5 bases). Trimming removed 2 bases at V and 6 bases at J, with 12 bases between. This CDR3 is 14 amino acids long. The germline gives CDR1 KGHDR, CDR2 SFDVKD. CDR3: CATSDSVGRKTQYF. In nucleotides, the CDR3 is TGTGCCACCAGTGATTCCGTGGGGAGAAAGACCCAGTACTTC.

There are a few counts of this clone. The chain has TRBV5-4 and TRBJ1-4; 7 nucleotides align to TRBD1. The CDR3 has 17 amino acids. Germline CDR1 SGHNT, CDR2 YYREEE (reference sequence). V dropped 3 bases and J dropped 3; count of bases not matched to a gene: 11. The CDR3: CASSYAQGVGPNEKLFF. The CDR3 DNA reads TGTGCCAGCAGCTACGCCCAGGGGGTCGGACCTAATGAAAAACTGTTTTTT.

The chain has TRBV2 and TRBJ1-4, with D tentatively TRBD1 (5 bases). Per germline, CDR1 SNHLY and CDR2 FYNNEI. V dropped 4 bases and J dropped 4 bases, with 10 bases sitting between them. The CDR3 totals 14 residues. DNA of the CDR3: TGTGCCAGCAGTGGGCAGGGTGGTAATGAAAAACTGTTTTTT. Translated, it gives CASSGQGGNEKLFF.